The entry that follows covers one T cell receptor beta chain sequence. Antigen: not known. Over a period of approximately 6 days at 37 degrees C, the mixed lymphocyte reaction cells were cocultured. The sample belongs to a study of siplizumab effects on memory and regulatory T cells. CDR3 length: 13 amino acids. Germline V CDR1 and CDR2: SEHNR, FQNEAQ (reference sequence). Trimming cost V 8 bases and J 6 bases, with 16 bases left between them. The table came from immunoSEQ multiplex PCR; TCRdb's copy has only in-frame clones and leaves some out. Among 12,000 or so clones, about two fifths were seen once, and the ten largest hold roughly a tenth.

The chain is built from TRBV7-9 and TRBJ1-1, with D unresolved. The clonotype originates from a human donor in good health; the cells came from an allogeneic mixed lymphocyte reaction. Sequenced input: CFSE-low (dividing) CD8+ T cells sorted from an allogeneic mixed lymphocyte reaction. This CDR3 reads CASELMMFPEAFF. CDR3 sequence (DNA): TGTGCCAGCGAACTCATGATGTTCCCTGAAGCTTTCTTT.